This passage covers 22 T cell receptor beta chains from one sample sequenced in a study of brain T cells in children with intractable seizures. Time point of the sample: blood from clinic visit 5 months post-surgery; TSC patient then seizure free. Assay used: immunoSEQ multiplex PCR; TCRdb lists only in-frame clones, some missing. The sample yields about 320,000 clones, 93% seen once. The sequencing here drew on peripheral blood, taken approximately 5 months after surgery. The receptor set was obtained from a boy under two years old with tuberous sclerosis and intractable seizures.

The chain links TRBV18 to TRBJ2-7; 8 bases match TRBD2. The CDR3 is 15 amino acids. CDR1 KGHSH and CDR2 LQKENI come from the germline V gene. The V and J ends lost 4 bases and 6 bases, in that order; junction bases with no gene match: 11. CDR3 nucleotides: TGTGCCAGCTCACGAGGACTAGCCGGACTTACCGAGCAGTACTTC. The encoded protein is CASSRGLAGLTEQYF.

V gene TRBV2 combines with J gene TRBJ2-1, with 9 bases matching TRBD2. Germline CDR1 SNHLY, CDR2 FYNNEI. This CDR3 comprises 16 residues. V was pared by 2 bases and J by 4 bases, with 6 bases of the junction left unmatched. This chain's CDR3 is CASSERASGIYNEQFF. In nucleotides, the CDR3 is TGTGCCAGCAGTGAACGGGCTAGCGGGATATACAATGAGCAGTTCTTC.

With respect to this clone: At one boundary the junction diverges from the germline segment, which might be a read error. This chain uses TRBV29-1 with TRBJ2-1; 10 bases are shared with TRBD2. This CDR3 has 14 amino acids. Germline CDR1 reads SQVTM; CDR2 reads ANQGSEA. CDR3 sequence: CSVEVLAGPNEQFF. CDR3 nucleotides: TGCAGCGTCGAAGTACTAGCGGGGCCCAATGAGCAGTTCTTC.

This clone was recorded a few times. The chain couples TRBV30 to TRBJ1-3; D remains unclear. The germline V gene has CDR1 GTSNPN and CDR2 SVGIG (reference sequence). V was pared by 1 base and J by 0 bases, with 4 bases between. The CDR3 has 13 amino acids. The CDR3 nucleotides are TGTGCCTGGAGTGACGGCTCTGGAAACACCATATATTTT. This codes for CAWSDGSGNTIYF.

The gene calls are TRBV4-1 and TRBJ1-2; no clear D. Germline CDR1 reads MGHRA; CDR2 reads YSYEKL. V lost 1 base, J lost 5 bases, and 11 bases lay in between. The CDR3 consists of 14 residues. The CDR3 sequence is CASSQVETSYGYTF. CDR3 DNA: TGCGCCAGCAGCCAAGTAGAGACATCTTATGGCTACACCTTC.

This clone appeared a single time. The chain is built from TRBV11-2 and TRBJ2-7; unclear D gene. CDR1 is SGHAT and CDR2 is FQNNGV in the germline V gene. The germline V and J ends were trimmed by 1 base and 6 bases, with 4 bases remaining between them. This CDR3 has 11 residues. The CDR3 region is CASSLGLEQYF. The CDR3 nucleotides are TGTGCCAGCAGCTTAGGTCTCGAGCAGTACTTC.

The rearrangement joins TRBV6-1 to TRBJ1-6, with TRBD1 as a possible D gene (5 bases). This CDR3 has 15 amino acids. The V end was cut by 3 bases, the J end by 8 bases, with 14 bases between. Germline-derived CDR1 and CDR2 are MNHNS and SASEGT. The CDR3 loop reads CASSDPPGLDSPLHF. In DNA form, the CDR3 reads TGTGCCAGCAGTGACCCTCCGGGACTGGATTCACCCCTCCACTTT.

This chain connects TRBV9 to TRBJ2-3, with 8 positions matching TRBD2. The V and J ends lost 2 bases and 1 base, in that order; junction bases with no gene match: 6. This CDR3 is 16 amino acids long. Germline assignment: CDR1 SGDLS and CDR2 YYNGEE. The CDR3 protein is CASSVFAGGGTDTQYF. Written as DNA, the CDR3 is TGTGCCAGCAGCGTGTTTGCCGGGGGGGGCACAGATACGCAGTATTTT.

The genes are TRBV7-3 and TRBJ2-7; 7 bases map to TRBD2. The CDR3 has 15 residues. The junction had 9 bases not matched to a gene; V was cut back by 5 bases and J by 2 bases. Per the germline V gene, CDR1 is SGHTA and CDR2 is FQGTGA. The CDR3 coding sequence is TGTGCCAGCAGCACCCCCCGCGGGGGACCCTACGAGCAGTACTTC. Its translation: CASSTPRGGPYEQYF.

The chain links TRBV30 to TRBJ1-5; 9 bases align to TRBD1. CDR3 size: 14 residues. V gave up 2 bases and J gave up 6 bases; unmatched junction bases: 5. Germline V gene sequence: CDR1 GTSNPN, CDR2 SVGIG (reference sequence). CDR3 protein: CAWSLGQGPQPQHF. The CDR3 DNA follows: TGTGCCTGGAGTTTGGGACAGGGTCCTCAGCCCCAGCATTTT.

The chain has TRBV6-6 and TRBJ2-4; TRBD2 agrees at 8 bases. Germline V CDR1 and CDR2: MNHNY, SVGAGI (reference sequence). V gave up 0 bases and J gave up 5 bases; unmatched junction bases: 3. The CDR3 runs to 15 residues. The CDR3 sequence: CASSYSILAENIQYF. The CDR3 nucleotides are TGTGCCAGCAGTTACTCGATACTAGCGGAAAACATTCAGTACTTC.

This CDR3 reads CSVKTRGPNYEQYF. CDR3 sequence (DNA): TGCAGCGTGAAAACCCGGGGGCCCAACTACGAGCAGTACTTC. The chain has TRBV29-1 and TRBJ2-7; D tentatively fits TRBD1 or TRBD2 (6 bases each). CDR3 length: 14 amino acids. V was cut by 6 bases and J by 3 bases, with 18 bases left in between. CDR1 and CDR2 from the germline V gene are SQVTM and ANQGSEA.

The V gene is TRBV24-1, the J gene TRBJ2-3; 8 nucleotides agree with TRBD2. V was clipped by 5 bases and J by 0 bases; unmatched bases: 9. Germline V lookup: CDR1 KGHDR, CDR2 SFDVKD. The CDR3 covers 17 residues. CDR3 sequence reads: CATSGLTSGTSTDTQYF. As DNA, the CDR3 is TGTGCCACCAGTGGCCTTACTAGCGGTACTAGCACAGATACGCAGTATTTT.

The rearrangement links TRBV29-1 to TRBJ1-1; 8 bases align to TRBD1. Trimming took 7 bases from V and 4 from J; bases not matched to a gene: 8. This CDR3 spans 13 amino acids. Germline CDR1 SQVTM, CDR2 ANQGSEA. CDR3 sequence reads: CSAQQGEGTEAFF. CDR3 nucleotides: TGCAGCGCCCAACAGGGGGAGGGCACTGAAGCTTTCTTT.

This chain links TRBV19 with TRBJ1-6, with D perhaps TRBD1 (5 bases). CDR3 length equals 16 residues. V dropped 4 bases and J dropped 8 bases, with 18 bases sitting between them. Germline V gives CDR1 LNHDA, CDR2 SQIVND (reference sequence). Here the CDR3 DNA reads TGTGCCAGTAGTACCTATATGAGGGGCTTCGATTCACCCCTCCACTTT. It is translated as CASSTYMRGFDSPLHF. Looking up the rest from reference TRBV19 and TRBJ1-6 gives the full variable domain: DGGITQSPKYLFRKEGQNVTLSCEQNLNHDAMYWYRQDPGQGLRLIYYSQIVNDFQKGDIAEGYSVSREKKESFPLTVTSAQKNPTAFYLCASSTYMRGFDSPLHFGNGTRLTVT.

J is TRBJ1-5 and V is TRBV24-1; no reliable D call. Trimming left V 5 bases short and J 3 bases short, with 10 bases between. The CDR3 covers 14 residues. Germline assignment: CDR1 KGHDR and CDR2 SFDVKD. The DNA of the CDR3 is TGTGCCACCAGTGCCGGACGGTACAATCAGCCCCAGCATTTT. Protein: CATSAGRYNQPQHF.

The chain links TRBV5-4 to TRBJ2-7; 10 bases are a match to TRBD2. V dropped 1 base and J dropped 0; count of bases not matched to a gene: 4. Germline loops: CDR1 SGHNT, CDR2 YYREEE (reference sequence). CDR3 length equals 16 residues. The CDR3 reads CASSLISGRSSYEQYF. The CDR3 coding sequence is TGTGCCAGCAGCTTGATTAGCGGGAGGTCCTCCTACGAGCAGTACTTC.

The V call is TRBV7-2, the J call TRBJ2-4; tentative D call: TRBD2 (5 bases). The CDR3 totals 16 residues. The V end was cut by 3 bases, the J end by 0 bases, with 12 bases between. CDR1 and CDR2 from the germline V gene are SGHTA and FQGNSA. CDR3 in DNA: TGTGCCAGCAGCTTCGAGAAGCGGTTAGCCAAAAACATTCAGTACTTC. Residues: CASSFEKRLAKNIQYF.

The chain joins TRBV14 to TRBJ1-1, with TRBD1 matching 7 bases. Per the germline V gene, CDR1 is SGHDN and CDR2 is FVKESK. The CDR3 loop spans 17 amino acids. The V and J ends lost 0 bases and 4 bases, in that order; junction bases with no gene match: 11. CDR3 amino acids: CASSQDRGRGSVTEAFF. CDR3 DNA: TGTGCCAGCAGCCAAGATCGAGGCAGGGGGTCGGTCACTGAAGCTTTCTTT.

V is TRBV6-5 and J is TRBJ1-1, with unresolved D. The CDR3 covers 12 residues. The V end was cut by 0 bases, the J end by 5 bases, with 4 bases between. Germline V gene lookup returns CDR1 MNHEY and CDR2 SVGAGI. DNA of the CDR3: TGTGCCAGCAGTTACTCTAGGACTGAAGCTTTCTTT. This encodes CASSYSRTEAFF.

The CDR3 DNA reads TGTGCCAGCAGGCGTCCCAGGGGGCCTGGAGGGGATACGCAGTATTTT. This translates into CASRRPRGPGGDTQYF. This rearrangement joins TRBV7-2 to TRBJ2-3, with TRBD1 matching over 8 bases. The CDR3 is made up of 16 amino acids. The germline V gene encodes CDR1 SGHTA and CDR2 FQGNSA. Trimming took 6 bases from V and 6 from J; bases not matched to a gene: 14.

In DNA form, the CDR3 reads TGTGCCAGCAGTTACGACTCTCGTCGCGAGCAGTACTTC. Protein product: CASSYDSRREQYF. This chain uses TRBV6-6 with TRBJ2-7; D not certain. CDR3 length: 13 amino acids. Germline lookup yields CDR1 MNHNY and CDR2 SVGAGI (reference sequence). Trimming stripped 2 bases from V and 6 bases from J, with 11 bases between.